Below, one T cell receptor (beta chain) is given with its context. A few counts support this clonotype. What this receptor recognizes is not known. Qualities for individual bases were not recorded, and no much larger clone is one base off. TCR cDNA was synthesized by 5'RACE template switching, through which a universal primer site and unique molecular identifiers were introduced. cDNA synthesis was primed from both the TCR alpha and TCR beta constant segments. Library amplification used two PCR steps, and the second PCR step added sample barcodes and sequencing adapters. Sequencing of libraries was done on Illumina HiSeq 2500 (2x100 bp) or NovaSeq (2x150 bp). Per the source publication's procedure: Reads were demultiplexed and collapsed into UMI consensus sequences with MIGEC, and V(D)J alignment was performed with MiXCR. Vaccine-responding clonotypes were defined with edgeR using replicate PBMC samples, requiring FDR below 0.01 and a log2 fold change above 5 up to day 15. CD4 or CD8 identity was assigned to each bulk clonotype according to whether the clonotype was present at higher abundance in the sequenced CD4 repertoire or the sequenced CD8 repertoire. The public sequencing data were trimmed at Q25 with fastp and processed into clonotypes with MiXCR by TCRdb, which kept only in-frame beta chains. Identical CDR3 protein sequences are pooled into one entry, listed with their most common genes and DNA. The V and J calls were determined by TCRdb, not by the authors. The sample table lists nearly 350,000 distinct CDR3 sequences, roughly 7.5% of them with a count of one. Roughly a sixth of the sample rests with the top ten.

Spanning cysteine to phenylalanine, the CDR3 consists of 15 amino acids. Only the CDR3 DNA is retained, 45 bases long and in frame from the first base. V loses 6 bases of germline sequence and J loses 5 bases, and the interval between the two ends is 16 bases. The germline V gene encodes CDR1 MNHEY and CDR2 SMNVEV (reference sequence). The data belong to a study of T cells after yellow fever vaccination (dated by TCRdb to between 2018 and 2021). Some background on the complete study: Libraries from fractions with low cell numbers were prepared with the SMART-Seq v4 Ultra Low Input RNA kit. Blood was collected at multiple timepoints before and after primary and secondary immunization, and bulk PBMC replicates and cell subsets were isolated. Two healthy male donors, one aged 18 to 29 and one aged 30 to 40 years, made up the cohort. To track T-cell clones before and after primary and booster YFV17D yellow fever vaccination, bulk TCR alpha and beta repertoires were sequenced longitudinally.

The sample's treatment or condition label, decoded: live attenuated yellow fever vaccine strain. Two biological replicates of bulk PBMCs were collected at each blood-draw timepoint. PBMCs were isolated from peripheral blood using a standard Ficoll-Paque protocol. TriZol was used to extract RNA from bulk PBMCs, from CD4 and CD8 fractions, and from dextramer-positive and dextramer-negative fractions. The investigation overall reported the following: Because only two donors were included in the study, the extent to which the findings can be generalized is limited. A small fraction of clonotypes showed up in both the CD4 and CD8 compartments, probably as a result of convergent recombination. The secondary T-cell response was weaker than the primary response but faster, peaking on day 5 instead of day 15. Because abundant contaminating clonotypes from the bulk population could be contained in FACS-sorted repertoires, computational filtering was required. After the booster, most of the clones that had expanded following primary vaccination were detected again (96% of CD4 and roughly nine tenths of CD8), which suggests that memory was broadly maintained.

The input for sequencing was PBMCs, taken approximately 47 days after the first yellow fever vaccination. The source is a man younger than 35 who received the YFV17D yellow fever vaccine. The sequence is built from TRBV27 and TRBJ2-2, with the D gene too uncertain to name. The nucleotide sequence reads TGTGCCAGCAGAGCCCGGCCTGGGGTTACCGGGGAGCTGTTTTTT. This yields the protein CASRARPGVTGELFF.